Listed here is a single T cell receptor (beta chain). Germline values: CDR1 SGHRS, CDR2 YFSETQ. This CDR3 comprises 15 residues. The ends were cut back, 1 base at V and 2 bases at J, with 10 bases in the middle. The data derive from a study of blood T cell repertoires in COVID-19. Study as a whole: COVID-19 samples collected from the United States, Italy and Spain covered acute and convalescent phases. Sample material is recorded as cDNA or gDNA derived from T cells, B-cell-depleted T cells, or PBMCs.

In the original analysis: Using reference gene primer amplification, nucleated cell counts were estimated. Sequencing used immunoSEQ multiplex PCR; TCRdb keeps in-frame clones, though not all of them. Clone size and the V and J calls come from that table; the DNA yielded D and trimming. Among more than 65,000 clones listed, roughly 82% were seen once. Source material: peripheral blood. This TCR was recovered from an elderly woman with active or convalescent COVID-19. The rearrangement joins TRBV5-1 to TRBJ1-3; tentative D call: TRBD1 (5 bases). CDR3 protein: CASSLQGDPGNTIYF. The CDR3 coding sequence is TGCGCCAGCAGCTTGCAAGGGGATCCTGGAAACACCATATATTTT.